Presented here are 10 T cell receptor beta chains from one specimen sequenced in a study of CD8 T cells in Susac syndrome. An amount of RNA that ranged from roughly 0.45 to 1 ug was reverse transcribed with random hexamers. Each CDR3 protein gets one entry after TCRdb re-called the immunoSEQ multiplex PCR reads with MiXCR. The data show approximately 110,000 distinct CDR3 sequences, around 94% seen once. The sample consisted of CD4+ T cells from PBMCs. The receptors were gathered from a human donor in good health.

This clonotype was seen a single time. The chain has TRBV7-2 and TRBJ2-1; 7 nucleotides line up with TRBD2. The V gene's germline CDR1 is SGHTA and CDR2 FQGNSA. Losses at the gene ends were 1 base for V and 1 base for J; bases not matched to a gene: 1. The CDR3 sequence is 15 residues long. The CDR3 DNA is TGTGCCAGCAGCTTAGAACTAGCGTCCTACAATGAGCAGTTCTTC. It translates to CASSLELASYNEQFF.

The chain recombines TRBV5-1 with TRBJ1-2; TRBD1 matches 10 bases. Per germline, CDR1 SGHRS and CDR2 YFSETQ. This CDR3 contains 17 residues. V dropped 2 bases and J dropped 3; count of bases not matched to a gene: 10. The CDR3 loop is CASSLFSTGTGDYGYTF. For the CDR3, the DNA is TGCGCCAGCAGCTTATTTTCGACCGGGACAGGGGACTATGGCTACACCTTC.

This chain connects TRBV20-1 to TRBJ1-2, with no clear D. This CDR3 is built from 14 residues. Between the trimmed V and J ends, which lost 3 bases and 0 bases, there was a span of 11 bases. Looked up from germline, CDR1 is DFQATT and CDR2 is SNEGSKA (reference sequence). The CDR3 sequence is CSASRSRPNYGYTF. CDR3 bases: TGCAGTGCTAGCCGCTCCAGGCCTAACTATGGCTACACCTTC.

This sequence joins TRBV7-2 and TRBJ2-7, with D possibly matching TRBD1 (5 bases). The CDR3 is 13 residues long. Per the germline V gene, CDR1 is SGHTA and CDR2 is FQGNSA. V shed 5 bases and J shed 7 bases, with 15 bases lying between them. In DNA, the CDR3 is TGTGCCAGCAGCCTTCAGGGTCTTCGGGAGCAGTACTTC. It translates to CASSLQGLREQYF. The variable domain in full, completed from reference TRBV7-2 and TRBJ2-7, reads GAGVSQSPSNKVTEKGKDVELRCDPISGHTALYWYRQSLGQGLEFLIYFQGNSAPDKSGLPSDRFSAERTGGSVSTLTIQRTQQEDSAVYLCASSLQGLREQYFGPGTRLTVT.

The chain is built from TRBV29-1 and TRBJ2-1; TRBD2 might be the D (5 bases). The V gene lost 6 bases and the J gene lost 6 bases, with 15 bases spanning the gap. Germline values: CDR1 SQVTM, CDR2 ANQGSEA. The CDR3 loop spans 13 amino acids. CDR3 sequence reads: CSVSSTSGNEQFF. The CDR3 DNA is TGCAGCGTCTCCTCCACTAGTGGCAATGAGCAGTTCTTC.

CDR3 residues: CASSLDTGGQKTQYF. The CDR3, as DNA: TGTGCCAGCAGCTTAGATACCGGGGGGCAAAAGACCCAGTACTTC. V usage is TRBV7-2 and J usage is TRBJ2-5, with D possibly TRBD2 on 7 matching bases. Germline V gene data show CDR1 as SGHTA and CDR2 as FQGNSA. Trimming pared 1 base from V and 6 bases from J, leaving 15 bases between. The CDR3 totals 15 residues.

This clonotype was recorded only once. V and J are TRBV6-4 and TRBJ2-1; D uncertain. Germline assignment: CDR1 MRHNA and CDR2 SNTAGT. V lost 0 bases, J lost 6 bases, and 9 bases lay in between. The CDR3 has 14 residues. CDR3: CASSDSLGFNEQFF. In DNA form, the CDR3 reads TGTGCCAGCAGTGACTCTCTGGGGTTCAATGAGCAGTTCTTC.

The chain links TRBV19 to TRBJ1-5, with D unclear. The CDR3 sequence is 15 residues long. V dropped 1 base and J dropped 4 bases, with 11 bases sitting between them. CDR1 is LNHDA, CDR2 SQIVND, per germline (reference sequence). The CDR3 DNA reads TGTGCCAGTAGTATAGGGACTCCAGGAAATCAGCCCCAGCATTTT. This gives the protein CASSIGTPGNQPQHF.

The CDR3 DNA is TGTGCCAGCAGGACCTCAGGGGGCGCCGAAGCTTTCTTT. It translates to CASRTSGGAEAFF. The gene calls are TRBV6-4 and TRBJ1-1; 8 positions agree with TRBD1. The CDR3 has 13 amino acids. CDR1 and CDR2 from the germline V gene are MRHNA and SNTAGT. V was pared by 6 bases and J by 8 bases, with 8 bases of the junction left unmatched.

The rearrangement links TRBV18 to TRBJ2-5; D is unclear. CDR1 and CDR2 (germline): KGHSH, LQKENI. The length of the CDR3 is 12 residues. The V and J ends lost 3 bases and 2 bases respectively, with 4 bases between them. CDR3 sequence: CASSPTQETQYF. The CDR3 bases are TGTGCCAGCTCACCCACGCAAGAGACCCAGTACTTC. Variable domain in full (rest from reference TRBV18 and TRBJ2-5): NAGVMQNPRHLVRRRGQEARLRCSPMKGHSHVYWYRQLPEEGLKFMVYLQKENIIDESGMPKERFSAEFPKEGPSILRIQQVVRGDSAAYFCASSPTQETQYFGPGTRLLVL.